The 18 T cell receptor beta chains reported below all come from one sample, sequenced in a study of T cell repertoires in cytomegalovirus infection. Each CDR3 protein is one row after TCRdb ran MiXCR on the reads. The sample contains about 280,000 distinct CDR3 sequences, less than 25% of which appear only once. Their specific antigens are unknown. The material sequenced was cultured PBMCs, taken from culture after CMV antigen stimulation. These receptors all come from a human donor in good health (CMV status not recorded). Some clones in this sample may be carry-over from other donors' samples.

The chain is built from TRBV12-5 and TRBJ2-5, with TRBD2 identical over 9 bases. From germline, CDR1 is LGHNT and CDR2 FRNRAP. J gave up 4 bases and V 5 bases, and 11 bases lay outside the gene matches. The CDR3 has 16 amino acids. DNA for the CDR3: TGTGCTAGTGGTCGGTTAGCGGGAGCAGCGCGAGAGACCCAGTACTTC. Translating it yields CASGRLAGAARETQYF.

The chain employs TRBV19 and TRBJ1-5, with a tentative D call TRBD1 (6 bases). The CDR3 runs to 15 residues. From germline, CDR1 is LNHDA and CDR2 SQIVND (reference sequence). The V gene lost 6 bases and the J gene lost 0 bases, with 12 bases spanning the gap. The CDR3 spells CASRRDTSSNQPQHF. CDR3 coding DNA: TGTGCCAGTAGACGGGACACCTCTAGCAATCAGCCCCAGCATTTT.

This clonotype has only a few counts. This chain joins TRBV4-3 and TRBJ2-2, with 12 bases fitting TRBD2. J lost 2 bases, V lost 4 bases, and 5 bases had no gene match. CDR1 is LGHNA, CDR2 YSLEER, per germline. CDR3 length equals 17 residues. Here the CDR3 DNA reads TGCGCCAGCAGCCTTCGACTAGCGGGAGCTAACACCGGGGAGCTGTTTTTT. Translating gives CASSLRLAGANTGELFF.

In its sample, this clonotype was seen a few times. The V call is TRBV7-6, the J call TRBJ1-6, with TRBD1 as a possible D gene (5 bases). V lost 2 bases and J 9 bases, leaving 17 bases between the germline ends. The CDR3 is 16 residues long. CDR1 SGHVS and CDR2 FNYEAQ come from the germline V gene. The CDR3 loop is CASSLSAQGEGSPLHF. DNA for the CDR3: TGTGCCAGCAGCTTATCAGCTCAGGGCGAGGGTTCACCCCTCCACTTT.

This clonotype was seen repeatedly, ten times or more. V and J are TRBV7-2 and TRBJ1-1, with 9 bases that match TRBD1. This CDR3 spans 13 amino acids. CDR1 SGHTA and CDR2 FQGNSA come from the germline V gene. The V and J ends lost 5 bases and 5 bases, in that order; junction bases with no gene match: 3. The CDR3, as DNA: TGTGCCAGCAGCGATGGACAGGGGACTGAAGCTTTCTTT. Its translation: CASSDGQGTEAFF.

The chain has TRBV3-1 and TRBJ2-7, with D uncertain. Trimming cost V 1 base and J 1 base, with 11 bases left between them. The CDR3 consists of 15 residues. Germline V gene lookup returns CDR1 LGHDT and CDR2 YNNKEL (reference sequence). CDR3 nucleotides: TGTGCCAGCAGCCAAGTTCGAGCGCTGTCCTACGAGCAGTACTTC. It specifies CASSQVRALSYEQYF.

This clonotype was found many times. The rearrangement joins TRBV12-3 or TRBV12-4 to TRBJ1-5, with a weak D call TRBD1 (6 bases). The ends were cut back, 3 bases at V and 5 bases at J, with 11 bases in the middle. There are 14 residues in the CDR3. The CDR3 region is CASSFTDSHQPQHF. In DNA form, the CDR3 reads TGTGCCAGCAGTTTTACGGACAGCCATCAGCCCCAGCATTTT.

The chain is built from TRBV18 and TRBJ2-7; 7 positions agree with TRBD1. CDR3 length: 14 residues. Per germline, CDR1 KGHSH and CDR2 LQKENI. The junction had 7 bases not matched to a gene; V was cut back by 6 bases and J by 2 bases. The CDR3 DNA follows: TGTGCCAGCTCGCACCGGGACAGCCCCTACGAGCAGTACTTC. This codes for CASSHRDSPYEQYF.

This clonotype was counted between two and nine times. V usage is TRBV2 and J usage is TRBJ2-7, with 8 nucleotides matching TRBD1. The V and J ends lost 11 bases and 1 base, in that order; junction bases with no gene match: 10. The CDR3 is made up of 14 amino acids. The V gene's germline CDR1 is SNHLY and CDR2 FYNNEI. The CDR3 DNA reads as TGTGCCGTCGTGAACCGGGACAGGTCCTACGAGCAGTACTTC. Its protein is CAVVNRDRSYEQYF.

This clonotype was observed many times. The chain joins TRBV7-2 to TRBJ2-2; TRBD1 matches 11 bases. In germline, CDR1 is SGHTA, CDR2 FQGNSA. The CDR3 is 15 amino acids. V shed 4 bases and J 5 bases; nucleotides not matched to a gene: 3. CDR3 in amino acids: CASSWGTGGTGELFF. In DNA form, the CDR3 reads TGTGCCAGCAGCTGGGGGACAGGGGGAACCGGGGAGCTGTTTTTT.

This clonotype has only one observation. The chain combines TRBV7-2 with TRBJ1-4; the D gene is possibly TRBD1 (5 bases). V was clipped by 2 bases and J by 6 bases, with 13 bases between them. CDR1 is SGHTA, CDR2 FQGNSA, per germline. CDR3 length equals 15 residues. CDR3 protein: CASSLRTGVDEKLFF. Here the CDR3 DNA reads TGTGCCAGCAGCTTACGCACGGGGGTAGATGAAAAACTGTTTTTT.

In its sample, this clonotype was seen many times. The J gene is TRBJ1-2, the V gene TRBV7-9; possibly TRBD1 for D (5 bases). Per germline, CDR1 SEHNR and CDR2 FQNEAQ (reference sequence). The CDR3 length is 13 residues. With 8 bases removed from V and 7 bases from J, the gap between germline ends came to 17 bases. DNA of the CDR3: TGTGCCAGCCCTATCCGGGGGGAACCTGGCTACACCTTC. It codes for CASPIRGEPGYTF.

CDR3 in DNA: TGTGCCAGCAGCTCATGGACCGGGGAGCTGTTTTTT. This gives the protein CASSSWTGELFF. The chain recombines TRBV7-9 with TRBJ2-2; D is unresolved. The CDR3 contains 12 residues. Germline CDR1 is SEHNR and CDR2 is FQNEAQ (reference sequence). Trimming removed 4 bases from V and 5 bases from J, with 5 bases in between.

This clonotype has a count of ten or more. The CDR3 DNA reads TGTGCCAGCAGCCAACAGGGGCTTAGATACGAGCAGTACTTC. It encodes CASSQQGLRYEQYF. The chain employs TRBV7-2 and TRBJ2-7; 7 bases agree with TRBD1. Germline CDR1 and CDR2: SGHTA and FQGNSA. J was trimmed by 4 bases and V by 5 bases; bases with no gene match: 8. This CDR3 is 14 amino acids long.

CDR3 in amino acids: CASSSRLAGYYEQYV. CDR3 DNA: TGTGCCAGCAGTTCCAGACTAGCGGGATACTACGAGCAGTACGTC. The gene calls are TRBV6-2 or TRBV6-3 and TRBJ2-7; 11 bases line up with TRBD2. The CDR3 runs to 15 residues. V dropped 4 bases and J dropped 3; count of bases not matched to a gene: 5. Germline V gene sequence: CDR1 MNHEY, CDR2 SVGEGT.

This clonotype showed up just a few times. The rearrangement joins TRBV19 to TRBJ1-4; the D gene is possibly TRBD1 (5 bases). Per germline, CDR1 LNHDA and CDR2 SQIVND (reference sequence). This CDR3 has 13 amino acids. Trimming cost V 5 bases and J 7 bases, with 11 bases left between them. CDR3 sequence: CASSYRRSEKLFF. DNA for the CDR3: TGTGCCAGTAGTTACAGGAGATCTGAAAAACTGTTTTTT.

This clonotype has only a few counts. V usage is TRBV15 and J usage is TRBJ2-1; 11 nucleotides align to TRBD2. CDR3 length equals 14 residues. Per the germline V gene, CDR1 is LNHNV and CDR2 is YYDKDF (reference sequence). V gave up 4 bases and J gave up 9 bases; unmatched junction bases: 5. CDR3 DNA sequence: TGTGCCACCAGCATAGCGGGAGGGCCATCTGAGCAGTTCTTC. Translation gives CATSIAGGPSEQFF.

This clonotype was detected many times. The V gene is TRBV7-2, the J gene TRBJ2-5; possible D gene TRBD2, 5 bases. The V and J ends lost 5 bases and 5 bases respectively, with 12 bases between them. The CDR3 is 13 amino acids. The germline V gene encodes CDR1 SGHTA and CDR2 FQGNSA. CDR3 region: CASSPSSLETQYF. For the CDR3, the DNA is TGTGCCAGCAGCCCTTCTAGCCTGGAGACCCAGTACTTC.